This T cell receptor (beta chain) emerged from a study of blood T cell repertoires in COVID-19. Some clones are missing from TCRdb's copy, which holds only in-frame ones; the method was immunoSEQ multiplex PCR. Of more than 95,000 clones in the sample, roughly 88% are singletons; the top ten hold about 8%. Germline V gene data show CDR1 as MGHRA and CDR2 as YSYEKL. The CDR3 is 15 amino acids. Trimming removed 0 bases from V and 5 bases from J; junction bases left unmatched: 5. This clonotype was obtained from a man aged 45-65 years with acute or convalescent COVID-19. Specimen: peripheral blood. This sequence joins TRBV4-1 and TRBJ2-5; 8 bases are shared with TRBD2. This chain's CDR3 is CASSQDPGGWETQYF. The DNA of the CDR3 is TGCGCCAGCAGCCAAGACCCGGGAGGGTGGGAGACCCAGTACTTC.